The 13 T cell receptor beta chains listed next were all sequenced from one sample in a study of blood T cell repertoires in COVID-19. Using immunoSEQ multiplex PCR, the repertoire was profiled, and TCRdb retains in-frame clones only, with some absent. In the table there are around 130,000 clones, roughly 80% of which are singletons. Specimen: peripheral blood. The receptors stem from a human donor in a cohort sampled during active COVID-19.

The V and J genes are TRBV9 and TRBJ2-7; 11 nucleotides line up with TRBD2. With 3 bases clipped from V and 2 bases from J, the junction kept 7 bases outside the gene matches. This CDR3 has 16 residues. Germline values: CDR1 SGDLS, CDR2 YYNGEE. Here the CDR3 reads CASSANPGLAAYEQYF. Written as DNA, the CDR3 is TGTGCCAGCAGCGCTAACCCGGGACTAGCGGCCTACGAGCAGTACTTC.

The chain joins TRBV4-2 to TRBJ2-5, with TRBD2 identical over 13 bases. V lost 5 bases and J lost 5; bases outside the gene matches: 8. The CDR3 length is 16 residues. The germline CDR1 and CDR2 sequences are LGHNA and YNFKEQ. DNA of the CDR3: TGTGCCAGCAGCAGCACTAGCGGGGGGGCCCGGGAGACCCAGTACTTC. Encoded protein: CASSSTSGGARETQYF.

The J gene is TRBJ1-5, the V gene TRBV28, with D perhaps TRBD1 (5 bases). The length of the CDR3 is 16 residues. Germline assignment: CDR1 MDHEN and CDR2 SYDVKM. The V and J ends lost 7 bases and 5 bases respectively, with 21 bases between them. CDR3 protein: CASTPTLGGGDQPQHF. The CDR3 DNA is TGTGCCAGCACTCCCACTCTGGGCGGGGGAGATCAGCCCCAGCATTTT.

The genes are TRBV3-1 (or the pseudogene TRBV3-2) and TRBJ1-1; TRBD1 might be the D (6 bases). Germline V CDR1 and CDR2: LGHDT, YNNKEL (reference sequence). V gave up 4 bases and J gave up 4 bases, with 19 bases separating them. This CDR3 spans 16 amino acids. The CDR3 sequence: CASSRRTGKAATEAFF. DNA for the CDR3: TGTGCCAGCAGCCGCCGTACAGGGAAGGCGGCCACTGAAGCTTTCTTT.

The chain links TRBV7-9 to TRBJ1-2; a possible D gene is TRBD1 (5 bases). The V gene lost 0 bases and the J gene lost 3 bases, with 5 bases spanning the gap. The CDR3 runs to 13 residues. Germline V gene data show CDR1 as SEHNR and CDR2 as FQNEAQ (reference sequence). The CDR3 nucleotides read TGTGCCAGCAGCTTAGCAGGGGACTATGGCTACACCTTC. This codes for CASSLAGDYGYTF.

The chain uses TRBV6-5 and TRBJ1-4; D might be TRBD1 (5 bases). V gave up 5 bases and J gave up 7 bases, with 17 bases separating them. This CDR3 contains 15 residues. From germline, CDR1 is MNHEY and CDR2 SVGAGI. CDR3 in amino acids: CASSPFSLQGEKLFF. CDR3 sequence (DNA): TGTGCCAGCAGTCCATTCTCCCTGCAGGGTGAAAAACTGTTTTTT.

This sequence joins TRBV12-5 and TRBJ2-2, with a possible D match to TRBD1 (6 bases). CDR3 length equals 15 residues. CDR1 LGHNT and CDR2 FRNRAP come from the germline V gene. V was cut by 3 bases and J by 4 bases, with 12 bases left in between. The CDR3 nucleotides read TGTGCTAGTGGTTTCCGGACAGACTTCACCGGGGAGCTGTTTTTT. Translating it yields CASGFRTDFTGELFF.

The CDR3 reads CASSTGTSGGGELFF. DNA of the CDR3: TGTGCCAGTAGTACCGGGACTAGCGGGGGCGGGGAGCTGTTTTTT. The J gene is TRBJ2-2, the V gene TRBV19; TRBD2 aligns across 14 bases. The CDR3 sequence is 15 residues long. J was trimmed by 7 bases and V by 4 bases; bases with no gene match: 2. Germline V gives CDR1 LNHDA, CDR2 SQIVND (reference sequence).

The V and J genes are TRBV6-1 and TRBJ2-7; the D gene is possibly TRBD1 (5 bases). Germline CDR1 and CDR2: MNHNS and SASEGT. V lost 2 bases to trimming and J lost 2 bases, with 10 bases between them. CDR3 size: 14 residues. The CDR3 bases are TGTGCCAGCAGTGAAAGGGGCCGAACCTACGAGCAGTACTTC. As protein: CASSERGRTYEQYF.

The gene calls are TRBV7-9 and TRBJ1-3, with D maybe TRBD1 (5 bases). V lost 5 bases and J lost 4, with 15 bases in between. Per germline, CDR1 SEHNR and CDR2 FQNEAQ (reference sequence). The CDR3 covers 15 residues. The chain's CDR3 is CASSPGRGSGNTIYF. Here the CDR3 DNA reads TGTGCCAGCAGCCCGGGACGGGGGAGCGGAAACACCATATATTTT.

This CDR3 reads CASSAGSSYEQYF. Written as DNA, the CDR3 is TGCGCCAGCAGCGCGGGGAGCTCCTACGAGCAGTACTTC. This chain joins TRBV10-2 and TRBJ2-7; D perhaps matches TRBD2 (6 bases). This CDR3 region has 13 residues. With 6 bases removed from V and 0 bases from J, the gap between germline ends came to 9 bases. The V gene's germline CDR1 is WSHSY and CDR2 SAAADI.

The CDR3 DNA follows: TGTGCCATCACCCGGGGAGTCGGGGAGACCCAGTACTTC. Translation gives CAITRGVGETQYF. The chain carries TRBV10-3 and TRBJ2-5; D perhaps matches TRBD2 (5 bases). With 7 bases removed from V and 5 bases from J, the gap between germline ends came to 14 bases. Germline V gene lookup returns CDR1 ENHRY and CDR2 SYGVKD. The CDR3 consists of 13 residues.

This chain connects TRBV28 to TRBJ1-2, with TRBD1 matching over 7 bases. The CDR3 length is 13 residues. Per germline, CDR1 MDHEN and CDR2 SYDVKM. Germline trimming cut 7 bases from V and 4 bases from J; bases unmatched to any gene: 6. The CDR3 DNA follows: TGTGCCAGCACCACGGGACAGATCTATGGCTACACCTTC. This gives the protein CASTTGQIYGYTF.